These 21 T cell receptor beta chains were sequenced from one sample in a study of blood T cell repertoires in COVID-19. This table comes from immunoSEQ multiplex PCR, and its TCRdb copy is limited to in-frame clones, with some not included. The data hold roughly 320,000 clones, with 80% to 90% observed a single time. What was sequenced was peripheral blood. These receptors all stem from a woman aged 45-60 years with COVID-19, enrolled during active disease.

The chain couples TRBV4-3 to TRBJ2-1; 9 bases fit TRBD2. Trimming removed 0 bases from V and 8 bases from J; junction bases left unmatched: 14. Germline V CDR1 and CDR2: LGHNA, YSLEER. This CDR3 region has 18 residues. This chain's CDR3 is CASSQDPPREGTFDEQFF. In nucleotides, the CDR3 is TGCGCCAGCAGCCAAGATCCCCCGCGGGAGGGAACTTTCGATGAGCAGTTCTTC.

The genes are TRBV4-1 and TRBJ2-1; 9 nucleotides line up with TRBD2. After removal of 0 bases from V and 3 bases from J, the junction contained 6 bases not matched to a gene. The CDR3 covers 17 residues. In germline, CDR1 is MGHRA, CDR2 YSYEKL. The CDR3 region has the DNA TGCGCCAGCAGCCAAGAACTAGCGGGTGTCAGCTACAATGAGCAGTTCTTC. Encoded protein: CASSQELAGVSYNEQFF.

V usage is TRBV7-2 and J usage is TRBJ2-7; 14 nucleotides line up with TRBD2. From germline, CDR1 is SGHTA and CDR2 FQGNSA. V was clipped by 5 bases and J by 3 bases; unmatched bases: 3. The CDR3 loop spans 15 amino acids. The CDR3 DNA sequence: TGTGCCAGCAGCGAGACTAGCGGGGGGGTCTACGAGCAGTACTTC. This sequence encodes CASSETSGGVYEQYF.

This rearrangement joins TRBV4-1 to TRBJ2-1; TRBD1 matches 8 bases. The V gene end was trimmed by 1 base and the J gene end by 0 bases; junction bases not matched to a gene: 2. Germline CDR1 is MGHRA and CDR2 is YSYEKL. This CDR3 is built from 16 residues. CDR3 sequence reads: CASSQGGTGSYNEQFF. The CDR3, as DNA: TGCGCCAGCAGCCAAGGGGGGACAGGCTCCTACAATGAGCAGTTCTTC.

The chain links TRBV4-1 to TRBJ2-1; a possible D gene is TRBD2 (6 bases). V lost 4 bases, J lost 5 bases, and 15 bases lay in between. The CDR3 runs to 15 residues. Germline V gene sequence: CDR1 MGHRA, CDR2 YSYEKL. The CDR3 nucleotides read TGCGCCAGCAGCCCAGTCCCAGCGGGCAACAATGAGCAGTTCTTC. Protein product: CASSPVPAGNNEQFF.

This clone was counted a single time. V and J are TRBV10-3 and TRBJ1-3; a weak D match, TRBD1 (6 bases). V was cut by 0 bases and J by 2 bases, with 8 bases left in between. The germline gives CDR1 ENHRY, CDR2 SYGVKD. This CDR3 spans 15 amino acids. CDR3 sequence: CAISESRGTGNTIYF. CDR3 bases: TGTGCCATCAGTGAGTCGAGGGGGACTGGAAACACCATATATTTT.

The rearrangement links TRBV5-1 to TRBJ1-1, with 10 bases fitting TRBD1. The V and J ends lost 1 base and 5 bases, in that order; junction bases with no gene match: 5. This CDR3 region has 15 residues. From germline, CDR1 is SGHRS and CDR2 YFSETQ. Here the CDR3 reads CASSLQTGGLTEAFF. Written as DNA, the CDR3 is TGCGCCAGCAGCTTGCAGACAGGGGGCTTGACTGAAGCTTTCTTT.

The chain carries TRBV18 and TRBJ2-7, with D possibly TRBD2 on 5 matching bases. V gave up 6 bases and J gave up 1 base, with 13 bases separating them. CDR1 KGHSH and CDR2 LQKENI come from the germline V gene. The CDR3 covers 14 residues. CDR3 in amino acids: CASSHGLLSYEQYF. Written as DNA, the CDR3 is TGTGCCAGCTCGCACGGACTTCTATCCTACGAGCAGTACTTC.

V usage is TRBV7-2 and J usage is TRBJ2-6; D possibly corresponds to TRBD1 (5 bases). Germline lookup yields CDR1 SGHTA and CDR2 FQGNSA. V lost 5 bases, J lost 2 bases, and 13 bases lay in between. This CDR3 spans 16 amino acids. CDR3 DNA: TGTGCCAGCAGCCCTCAGGGTGGGGCTGGGGCCAACGTCCTGACTTTC. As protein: CASSPQGGAGANVLTF.

CDR3 sequence: CASSLLGEGSEQYF. CDR3 DNA: TGTGCCAGCAGTTTATTGGGGGAGGGGAGCGAGCAGTACTTC. This chain joins TRBV27 and TRBJ2-7; 7 bases fit TRBD2. J gave up 6 bases and V 1 base, and 6 bases lay outside the gene matches. CDR3 length: 14 amino acids. Germline V lookup: CDR1 MNHEY, CDR2 SMNVEV (reference sequence).

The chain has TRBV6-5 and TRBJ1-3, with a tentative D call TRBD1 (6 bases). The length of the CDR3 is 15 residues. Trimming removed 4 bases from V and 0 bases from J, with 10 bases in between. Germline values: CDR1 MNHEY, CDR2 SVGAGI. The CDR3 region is CASSSRGSSGNTIYF. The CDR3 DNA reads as TGTGCCAGCAGTTCGAGGGGGAGCTCTGGAAACACCATATATTTT.

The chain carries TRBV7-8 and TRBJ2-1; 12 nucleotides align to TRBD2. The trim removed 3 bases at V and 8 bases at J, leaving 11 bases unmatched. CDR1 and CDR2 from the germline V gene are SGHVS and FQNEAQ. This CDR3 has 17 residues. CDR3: CASSFWTSGIMGDEQFF. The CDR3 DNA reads TGTGCCAGCAGCTTTTGGACTAGCGGGATTATGGGCGATGAGCAGTTCTTC. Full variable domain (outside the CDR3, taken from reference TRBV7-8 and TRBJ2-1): GAGVSQSPRYKVAKRGQDVALRCDPISGHVSLFWYQQALGQGPEFLTYFQNEAQLDKSGLPSDRFFAERPEGSVSTLKIQRTQQEDSAVYLCASSFWTSGIMGDEQFFGPGTRLTVL.

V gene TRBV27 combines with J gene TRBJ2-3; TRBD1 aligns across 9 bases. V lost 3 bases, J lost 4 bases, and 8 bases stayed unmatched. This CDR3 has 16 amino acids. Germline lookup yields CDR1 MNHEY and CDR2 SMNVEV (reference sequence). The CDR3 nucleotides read TGTGCCAGCAGTTTCTTCGGACAGGGGTGGGCAGATACGCAGTATTTT. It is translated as CASSFFGQGWADTQYF.

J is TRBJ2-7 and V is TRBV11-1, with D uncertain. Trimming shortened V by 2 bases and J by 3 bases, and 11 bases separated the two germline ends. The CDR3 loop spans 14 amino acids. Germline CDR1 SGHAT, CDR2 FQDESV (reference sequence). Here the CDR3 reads CASSLHQRNYEQYF. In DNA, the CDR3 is TGTGCCAGCAGCTTACACCAGAGGAACTACGAGCAGTACTTC.

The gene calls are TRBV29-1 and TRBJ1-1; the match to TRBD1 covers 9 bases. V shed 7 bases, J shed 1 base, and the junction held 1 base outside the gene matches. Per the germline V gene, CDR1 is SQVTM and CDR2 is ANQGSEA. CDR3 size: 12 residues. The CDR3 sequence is CSAQGANTEAFF. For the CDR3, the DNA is TGCAGCGCACAGGGGGCGAACACTGAAGCTTTCTTT.

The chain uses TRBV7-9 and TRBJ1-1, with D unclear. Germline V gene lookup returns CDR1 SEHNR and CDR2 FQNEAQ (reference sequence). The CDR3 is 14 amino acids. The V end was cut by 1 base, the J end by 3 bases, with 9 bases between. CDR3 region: CASSLVLGDTEAFF. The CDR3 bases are TGTGCCAGCAGCTTAGTATTGGGCGACACTGAAGCTTTCTTT. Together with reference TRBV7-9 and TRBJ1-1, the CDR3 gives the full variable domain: DTGVSQNPRHKITKRGQNVTFRCDPISEHNRLYWYRQTLGQGPEFLTYFQNEAQLEKSRLLSDRFSAERPKGSFSTLEIQRTEQGDSAMYLCASSLVLGDTEAFFGQGTRLTVV.

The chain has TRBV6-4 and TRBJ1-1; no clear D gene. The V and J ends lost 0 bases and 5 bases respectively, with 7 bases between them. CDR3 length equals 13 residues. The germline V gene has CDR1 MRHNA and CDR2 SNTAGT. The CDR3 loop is CASSDSSPTEAFF. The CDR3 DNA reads TGTGCCAGCAGTGACTCGAGTCCAACTGAAGCTTTCTTT.

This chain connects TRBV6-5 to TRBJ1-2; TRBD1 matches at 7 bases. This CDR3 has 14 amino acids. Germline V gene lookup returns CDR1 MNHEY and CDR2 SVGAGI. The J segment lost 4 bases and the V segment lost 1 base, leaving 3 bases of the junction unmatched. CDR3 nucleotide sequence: TGTGCCAGCAGTTACTTGGACAGGAGCTATGGCTACACCTTC. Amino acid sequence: CASSYLDRSYGYTF.

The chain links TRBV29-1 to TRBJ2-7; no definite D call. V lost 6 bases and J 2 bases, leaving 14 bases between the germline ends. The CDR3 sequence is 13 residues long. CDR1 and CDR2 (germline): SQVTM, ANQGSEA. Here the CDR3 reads CSVEAPLTYEQYF. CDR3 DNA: TGCAGCGTCGAGGCCCCGCTTACCTACGAGCAGTACTTC.

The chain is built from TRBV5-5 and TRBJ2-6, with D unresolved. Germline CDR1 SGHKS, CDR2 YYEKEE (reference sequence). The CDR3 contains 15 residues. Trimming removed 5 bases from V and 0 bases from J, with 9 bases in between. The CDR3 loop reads CASSQVGSGANVLTF. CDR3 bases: TGTGCCAGCAGTCAGGTGGGCTCTGGGGCCAACGTCCTGACTTTC.

This CDR3 is CASSRQGTNEQFF. CDR3 coding DNA: TGTGCCAGCAGCCGACAGGGTACAAATGAGCAGTTCTTC. The V gene is TRBV2, the J gene TRBJ2-1; the match to TRBD1 covers 7 bases. The CDR3 length is 13 residues. With 6 bases clipped from V and 7 bases from J, the junction kept 6 bases outside the gene matches. The germline V gene encodes CDR1 SNHLY and CDR2 FYNNEI.